This is a list of T cell receptor beta chains from one sample in a study of cytomegalovirus exposure and HLA in healthy donors. The assay was immunoSEQ multiplex PCR, and TCRdb's table has in-frame clones only and misses some. In the table there are about 82,000 clones, 70% to 85% of which are singletons. The sequenced sample consisted of PBMCs. The receptors stem from a human donor in good health. Both conserved end residues are part of each CDR3. The size entry is marked missing in some rows and otherwise reads once, few, many or a size class.

v_gene	abundance	j_gene	len	CDR3aa
TRBV5-1	few	TRBJ1-4	16	CASSRQGDSTNEKLFF
TRBV19	.	TRBJ1-1	15	CASSNPDRGSTEAFF
TRBV19	.	TRBJ1-6	13	CASSLTTGLPLHF
TRBV28	.	TRBJ1-5	14	CASSLIRGNQPQHF
TRBV6-6	.	TRBJ2-7	15	CASSPGTQSTYEQYF
TRBV19	.	TRBJ2-3	13	CASSKRQGDTQYF
TRBV7-8	.	TRBJ2-3	14	CASSQAGGTDTQYF
TRBV15	.	TRBJ1-5	18	CATSRPSWGQGAGQPQHF
TRBV9	.	TRBJ1-4	16	CASSEGRTTTNEKLFF
TRBV4-2	.	TRBJ1-1	19	CASSHPQGQGAVPNTEAFF
TRBV13	.	TRBJ1-3	14	CASSPRGSGNTIYF
TRBV15	once	TRBJ2-7	15	CATSRDRGQTYEQYF
TRBV10-3	once	TRBJ2-7	15	CAISNQDRAWNEQYF
TRBV30	few	TRBJ2-3	14	CAWSRGGVTDTQYF
TRBV6-1	.	TRBJ2-7	16	CASSAPGTESSYEQYF
TRBV19	.	TRBJ1-5	15	CASSTRQTSNQPQHF
TRBV7-9	.	TRBJ2-5	15	CASSLGGGVQETQYF
TRBV11-2	.	TRBJ1-1	15	CASSTDRAVNTEAFF
TRBV9	.	TRBJ1-2	14	CASSVAGENYGYTF
TRBV2	.	TRBJ2-3	13	CASTGTYTDTQYF
TRBV2	.	TRBJ2-3	16	CASSETLGTSRNLQYF
TRBV20-1	.	TRBJ1-6	11	CSADYRDNLHF
TRBV29-1	.	TRBJ1-2	11	CSHGGDYGYTF
TRBV5-6	.	TRBJ2-2	15	CASSGLAPNTGELFF
TRBV2	once	TRBJ1-1	12	CASMGSQGQAFF
TRBV25-1	.	TRBJ2-7	12	CASSRGIYEQYF
TRBV4-3	.	TRBJ2-7	18	CASSQDPIRQGTSYEQYF
TRBV5-4	few	TRBJ1-4	14	CASSLLSGDEKLFF
TRBV4-1	.	TRBJ1-4	15	CASSLYGTANEKLFF
TRBV4-1	.	TRBJ1-5	15	CASSQDREGVRPQHF
TRBV10-3	few	TRBJ1-1	15	CAISEPTTVRTEAFF
TRBV6-1	few	TRBJ2-1	15	CASSEAGTGYNEQFF
TRBV5-4	.	TRBJ2-7	15	CASSRSGLAGYEQYF
TRBV7-8	few	TRBJ1-2	14	CASSPLGLNYGYTF
TRBV5-6	.	TRBJ2-7	15	CASSLAGAHRDEQYF
TRBV19	.	TRBJ1-5	16	CASSTRTGHGNQPQHF
TRBV5-1	.	TRBJ2-5	15	CASSLFAAAGETQYF
TRBV2	.	TRBJ2-2	15	CASSYRVGGTRELFF
TRBV4-3	few	TRBJ2-1	13	CASSQVGGREQFF
TRBV30	.	TRBJ1-2	17	CATSGTGVLQINYGYPF